This T cell receptor beta chain appears in the sequencing data of a study of beta chain features in type 1 diabetes. This clone was counted only a few times. TCRB transcripts that were expressed got sequenced, as all of the isolated RNA had been reverse transcribed. TCRdb's copy holds only in-frame clones and misses some; the assay was immunoSEQ multiplex PCR. Of 900,000 or so clones detected, roughly 16% appear once; the ten largest clones hold 0.023%. V shed 4 bases and J shed 1 base, with 8 bases lying between them. CDR3 length equals 13 residues. Looked up from germline, CDR1 is SNHLY and CDR2 is FYNNEI.

The sequenced sample was naive CD4+ T cells from blood. The receptor was isolated from a woman aged 18-35 years in good health. This chain connects TRBV2 to TRBJ2-7, with no clear D. The CDR3, as DNA: TGTGCCAGCAGTGCCCCTATATCCTACGAGCAGTACTTC. Its protein product is CASSAPISYEQYF.